Included here is one T cell receptor (beta chain) sequence, with context. This sample was included in a study of blood T cell repertoires in COVID-19. Study-wide context: From T cells, B-cell-depleted T cells, or PBMCs came the material, which was cDNA or gDNA.

Germline V gene lookup returns CDR1 LNHNV and CDR2 YYDKDF (reference sequence). Trimming removed 1 base from V and 4 bases from J, with 11 bases in between. The CDR3 consists of 15 residues. Per the study methods: Reference gene primer amplification yielded estimated nucleated cell counts. Repertoires were generated with immunoSEQ multiplex PCR, while TCRdb's copy carries only in-frame clones and drops some. The V and J calls and clone size come from that table; D and trimming were worked out from the DNA. Of tens of thousands of clones detected, 82% appear once; the ten largest clones hold about 14%.

J is TRBJ1-3 and V is TRBV15; a weak D match, TRBD1 (5 bases). This sequence originates from a human donor with acute or convalescent COVID-19. The donor label of this sample is uncertain. Specimen: peripheral blood. The CDR3 region has the DNA TGTGCCACCAGCAGAGTGGGGGGGGAAGGAAACACCATATATTTT. Protein sequence: CATSRVGGEGNTIYF. Based on the CDR3 plus reference TRBV15 and TRBJ1-3, the full variable domain is DAMVIQNPRYQVTQFGKPVTLSCSQTLNHNVMYWYQQKSSQAPKLLFHYYDKDFNNEADTPDNFQSRRPNTSFCFLDIRSPGLGDTAMYLCATSRVGGEGNTIYFGEGSWLTVV.